The clone carrying this T cell receptor beta chain showed up many times. The antigen remains unidentified. V lost 9 bases and J lost 2, with 16 bases in between. The CDR3 is 14 residues long. The germline V gene has CDR1 MDHEN and CDR2 SYDVKM. This record belongs to a study of naive and memory T cell subsets. Study-wide results and limits: Naive repertoires, especially CD8, held a few larger clonotypes, possibly memory cells re-expressing CD45RA. Diversity fell and Gini index rose from naive through CM, EM, EMRA. A clonotype means one alpha or beta sequence, not an alpha/beta pair.

Two oligonucleotides, mixed equimolar, formed the beta constant-region primer covering TRBC1 and TRBC2. Four rounds of PCR amplified the ligated cDNA using nested alpha and beta constant-region primers plus SP2. TCRdb processed the UMI-ligation and nested PCR reads anew with MiXCR; each CDR3 protein has one entry. The table lists approximately 150,000 distinct CDR3 sequences, under 25% of them singletons. The source material was naive CD8+ T cells from blood. The receptor was derived from a human donor in good health. V is TRBV28 and J is TRBJ1-1, with D maybe TRBD1 (5 bases). Here the CDR3 DNA reads TGTGCCAGTTCTCTCGCCGGGGGAAACACTGAAGCTTTCTTT. Encoded protein: CASSLAGGNTEAFF.